This T cell receptor beta chain was obtained from a study of T cell responses to AZD1222 COVID-19 vaccine (dated by TCRdb to about 2021). Context from the whole study: TCR sequencing covered over 230 trial participants: some 210 given two doses of AZD1222 and 26 given two doses of MenACWY control vaccine. Trial participants were enrolled into age subgroups of 18-55, 56-69 and 70-plus years, which contained about 150, 28 and 57 TCR-sequenced participants, respectively. Study-level results and caveats: Vaccine-associated CD4 TCRs spanned the whole spike protein, with dominant responses in regions 160-218 and 743-854. The 56-69-year group was small, and its depth increase did not reach significance, likely because of low power. No day 14 peak-response samples were available, so repertoires were characterized only after the peak T cell response. Conclusions about previously exposed vaccinees are limited because only six or seven AZD1222 recipients were SARS-CoV-2 seropositive at baseline. Epitopes outside the regions mutated in the B.1.351 and B.1.1.7 variants were reportedly recognized by nearly half of the unique spike-specific TCRs. After two AZD1222 doses, both the breadth and the depth of spike-specific TCRs were significantly higher than at day 0 and than in MenACWY recipients. Most participants were white British and females outnumbered males, and the authors suggested that clonal diversity may have been underestimated.

The CDR3 regions of human TCRbeta chains were subjected to immunosequencing. Concerning the study's data processing: Repertoire TCRs were matched against a reference library of SARS-CoV-2-specific TCRs generated with the MIRA antigen-specificity platform. Breadth meant the fraction of unique TCRs that were SARS-CoV-2-associated, whereas depth meant the fraction of total T cells that were SARS-CoV-2-associated. Using the MIRA data, every spike-specific TCR was mapped to the spike region that the TCR reacted to and assigned to either a CD4 or a CD8 class. Log10-transformed breadth and depth values were compared by one-way ANOVA with Sidak's multiple comparisons tests. TCRdb limited this immuneACCESS table to in-frame rearrangements with V and J called. A share of clones is missing; checked studies link under half to unresolved V genes, and the rest is unexplained. The DNA was the basis for D and trimming; V, J and clone size are from that table. A total of under 150,000 clones appear in this sample, 88% of them only once. The top ten clones comprise roughly 6.7% of the sample.

Concerning this clone itself: Its antigen target is currently unknown. Base qualities are missing; no much larger clone stands one base away.

The time point label corresponds to: about 28 days (+/-7) after the second vaccine dose. AZD1222 recipients whose second dose came at about 4 weeks and those whose second dose came at about 12 weeks were combined into one group, since spike-specific TCR depth and breadth did not differ between the two schedules. Samples from vaccinated people were obtained from the UK trials COV001 and COV002, which included a single-blind randomized controlled phase 2/3 trial of AZD1222 (ChAdOx1 nCoV-19) in healthy adults. For TCRbeta chain sequencing, PBMC samples were collected from trial participants at day 0 and at day 28 after the second dose. This clonotype was obtained from an adult who received the AZD1222 COVID-19 vaccine. This specimen was peripheral blood, taken 28 days after the second AZD1222 dose.

The nucleotide sequence reads TGTGCCAGCAGCTTAAATGACAGGGTGGATGAAAAACTGTTTTTT. Its translation reads: CASSLNDRVDEKLFF. The V and J segments used are TRBV7-2 and TRBJ1-4; TRBD1 lines up with 7 middle nucleotides. The CDR3 numbers 15 residues from cysteine through phenylalanine. The only DNA kept is the CDR3, 45 bases in frame from the first base. Here V drops 2 bases and J drops 6 bases, and the junction holds 6 bases not matched to any gene. The germline V gene specifies SGHTA as CDR1 and FQGNSA as CDR2.